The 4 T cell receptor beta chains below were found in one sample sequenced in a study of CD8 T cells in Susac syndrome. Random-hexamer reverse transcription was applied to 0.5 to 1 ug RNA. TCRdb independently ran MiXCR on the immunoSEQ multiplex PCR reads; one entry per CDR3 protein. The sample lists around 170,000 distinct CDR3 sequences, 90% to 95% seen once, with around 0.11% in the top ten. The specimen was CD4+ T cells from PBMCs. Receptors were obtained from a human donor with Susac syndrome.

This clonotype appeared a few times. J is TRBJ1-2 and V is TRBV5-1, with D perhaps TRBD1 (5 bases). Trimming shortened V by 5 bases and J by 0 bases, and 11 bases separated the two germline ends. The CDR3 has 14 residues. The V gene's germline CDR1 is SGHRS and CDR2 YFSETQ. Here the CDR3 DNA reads TGCGCCAGCAGAATAGACAGCCCTAACTATGGCTACACCTTC. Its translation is CASRIDSPNYGYTF. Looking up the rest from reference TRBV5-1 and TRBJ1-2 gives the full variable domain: KAGVTQTPRYLIKTRGQQVTLSCSPISGHRSVSWYQQTPGQGLQFLFEYFSETQRNKGNFPGRFSGRQFSNSRSEMNVSTLELGDSALYLCASRIDSPNYGYTFGSGTRLTVV.

CDR3 nucleotide sequence: TGTGCCAGCAGCCAAACAGGGGAGTATGGCTACACCTTC. Its translation is CASSQTGEYGYTF. This sequence joins TRBV27 and TRBJ1-2, with 7 bases fitting TRBD1. The germline CDR1 and CDR2 sequences are MNHEY and SMNVEV (reference sequence). The CDR3 sequence is 13 residues long. Trimming took 6 bases from V and 5 from J; bases not matched to a gene: 6.

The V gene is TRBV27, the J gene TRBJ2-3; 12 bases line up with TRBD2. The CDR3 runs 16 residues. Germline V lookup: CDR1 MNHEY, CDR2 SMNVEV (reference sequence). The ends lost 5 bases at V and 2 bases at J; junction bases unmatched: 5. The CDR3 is CASSPRLAGATDTQYF. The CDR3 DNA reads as TGTGCCAGCAGTCCCCGACTAGCGGGGGCCACAGATACGCAGTATTTT.

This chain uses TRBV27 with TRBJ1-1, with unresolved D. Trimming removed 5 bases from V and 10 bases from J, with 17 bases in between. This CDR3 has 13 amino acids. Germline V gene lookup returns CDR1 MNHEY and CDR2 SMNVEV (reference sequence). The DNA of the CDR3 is TGTGCCAGCAGTCCCCCGGGCCGGGTCGGAGCTTTCTTT. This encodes CASSPPGRVGAFF.